This T cell receptor (beta chain) emerged from a study of cytomegalovirus exposure and HLA in healthy donors. The PCR had 60 Vbeta and 13 Jbeta primers. TCRdb's table, derived via immunoSEQ multiplex PCR, lists solely in-frame clones and lacks some. The sample has 100,000 to 150,000 clones; 80% to 85% are singletons. The CDR3 has 12 residues. V dropped 4 bases and J dropped 7 bases, with 11 bases sitting between them. Germline loops: CDR1 GTSNPN, CDR2 SVGIG (reference sequence). Sequencing input: PBMCs. V and J are TRBV30 and TRBJ2-1; D gene ambiguous. The receptor's source is a man in his thirties or forties in good health and CMV-seronegative. CDR3 amino acids: CAWNQGANEQFF. As DNA, the CDR3 is TGTGCCTGGAACCAAGGAGCGAATGAGCAGTTCTTC.